The clone carrying this T cell receptor (beta chain) has a count of ten or more. Its antigen is not known. This sample was taken from a study of CD8 T cells in ankylosing spondylitis. The study's findings and limits: The study identified a TCR beta motif of under ten highly homologous variants that appeared characteristic of ankylosing spondylitis blood.

The V end lost 6 bases, the J end lost 3 bases, and 11 bases lay between the germline ends. This CDR3 comprises 13 residues. For TCR beta, libraries came from quantitative 5'-RACE with molecular barcodes. Each CDR3 protein is one row after TCRdb ran MiXCR on the 5' RACE reads. The table has approximately 520,000 distinct CDR3 sequences, roughly 5% seen once; the top ten hold around 3.5%. The chain employs TRBV12-3 or TRBV12-4 and TRBJ1-1; unclear D gene. This TCR derives from a male donor with ankylosing spondylitis. The sequenced sample consisted of blood, either unsorted or a sorted T cell fraction (not recorded which). CDR3 loop: CASSLVRDTEAFF. DNA for the CDR3: TGTGCCAGCAGCCTCGTACGGGACACTGAAGCTTTCTTT.